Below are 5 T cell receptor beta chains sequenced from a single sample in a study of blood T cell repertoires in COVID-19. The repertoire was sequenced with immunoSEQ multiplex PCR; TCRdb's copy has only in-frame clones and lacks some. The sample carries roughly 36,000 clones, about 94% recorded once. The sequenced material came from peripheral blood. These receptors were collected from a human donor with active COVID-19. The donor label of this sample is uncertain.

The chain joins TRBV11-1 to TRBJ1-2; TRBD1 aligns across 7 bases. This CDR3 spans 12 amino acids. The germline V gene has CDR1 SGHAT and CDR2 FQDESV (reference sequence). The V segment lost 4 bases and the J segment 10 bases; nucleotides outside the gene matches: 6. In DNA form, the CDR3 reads TGTGCCAGCAGCTCCGAGGACAGGCACTACACCTTC. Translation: CASSSEDRHYTF.

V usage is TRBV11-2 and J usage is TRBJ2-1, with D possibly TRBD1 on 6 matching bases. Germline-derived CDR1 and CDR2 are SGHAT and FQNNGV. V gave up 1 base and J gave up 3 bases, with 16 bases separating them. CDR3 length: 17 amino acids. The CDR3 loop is CASSLARWGPDYNEQFF. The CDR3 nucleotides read TGTGCCAGCAGCTTAGCCAGATGGGGGCCGGACTACAATGAGCAGTTCTTC.

The CDR3 bases are TGTGCCAGCAGTTACGGGCCAGGTCAACAGCCCCAGCATTTT. Translated: CASSYGPGQQPQHF. The chain has TRBV6-2 or TRBV6-3 and TRBJ1-5; no definite D call. V lost 2 bases and J 7 bases, leaving 12 bases between the germline ends. CDR1 MNHEY and CDR2 SVGEGT come from the germline V gene. The CDR3 extends over 14 amino acids.

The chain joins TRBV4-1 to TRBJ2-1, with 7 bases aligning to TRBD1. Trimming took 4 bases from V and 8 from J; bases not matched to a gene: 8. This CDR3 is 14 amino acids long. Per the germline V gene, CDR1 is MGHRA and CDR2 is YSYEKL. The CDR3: CASSRNRGSDEQFF. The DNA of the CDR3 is TGCGCCAGCAGCCGAAACAGGGGTTCGGATGAGCAGTTCTTC.

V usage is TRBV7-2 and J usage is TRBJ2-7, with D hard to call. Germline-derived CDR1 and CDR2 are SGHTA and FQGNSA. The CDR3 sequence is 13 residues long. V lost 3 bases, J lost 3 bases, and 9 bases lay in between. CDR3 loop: CASSFSHLYEQYF. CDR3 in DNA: TGTGCCAGCAGCTTCTCACACCTCTACGAGCAGTACTTC.